This record concerns one TCR beta chain sequence. The antigen this receptor binds is unknown. No per-base quality is available; no much larger clone lies one base away. The germline V gene sets CDR1 to SGHDT and CDR2 to YYEEEE. V and J lose 1 base and 2 bases, and a span of 7 bases separates them. Including cysteine and phenylalanine, the CDR3 has 15 amino acids. CDR3 DNA only is kept here, 45 bases in frame from base 1. Donors were healthy HIV-negative adults with no recently reported acute infections or vaccinations. Only Caucasian adults living in Nashville, Tennessee, USA were represented among the donors. CD4+ T cells were enriched by magnetic negative selection; naive cells were then positively selected on CD45RA, and the negative fraction formed the memory subset. Blood was collected by leukapheresis, and PBMCs were isolated by Ficoll-Histopaque density gradient centrifugation and then cryopreserved in liquid nitrogen vapor phase. Analytical flow cytometry was used to check the purity and quantity of each magnetically sorted T cell population. From each sorted fraction, genomic DNA was isolated and quantified by UV absorbance on a Nanodrop 2000c.

This sample is part of a study of shared clonotypes between healthy human individuals (dated by TCRdb to 2018 to 2021). Study-level background: A couple of women and three men aged 18 to 49 years were included in the cohort. Libraries were prepared and TCR repertoires were sequenced by different laboratories using diverse techniques, in order to increase sequencing depth and limit assay-specific biases. For each donor, CD4 naive and CD4 memory were each given three plates, CD8 naive was given two plates, and CD8 memory was given one plate. The study deeply sequenced blood TCR repertoires of several healthy adults to estimate repertoire size and the extent of clonotype sharing between individuals. Per donor, leukapheresis produced somewhere between about 0.9 and 9.5 billion PBMCs. What the study reported, not specific to this receptor: Compared with non-shared clonotypes, clonotypes shared by all four sorted-subset donors had higher generation probabilities. Naive subsets generally had larger estimated clonotype richness than memory subsets. The small number of donors limited the genetic and exposure-history diversity represented. Incomplete sequencing was indicated by rarefaction of sorted-subset datasets, despite the large sequencing depth. Pairwise subsampling indicated that sequencing depth was expected to affect the degree of clonotype sharing among donors. Sharing across four donors was observed for about 4.8% of naive CD4, over 3% of naive CD8, 2.3% of memory CD4, and about 0.38% of memory CD8 clonotypes. Only blood was sampled, and tissue TCR repertoires likely differ from those in blood.

Using the deep immunoSEQ assay, multiplex PCR amplified TCR CDR3 regions from genomic DNA. Genomic DNA extracted from each cell subset was distributed evenly over all wells of several immunoSEQ 96-well plates, and each plate served as one replicate. For sorted subsets, approximately 200 ng of genomic DNA, equivalent to 25,000 to 35,000 T cell genomes, went into each replicate PCR. Purified libraries were measured with a Qubit 3.0 fluorometer, size-checked on a Bioanalyzer 2100, and measured again with the KAPA Library Quantification kit. Every immunoSEQ 96-well plate was sequenced on a separate single-read 150-cycle Illumina NextSeq 550 flow cell. In the source study's methods: Because the immunoSEQ output held only junctional sequences and lacked quality scores, the filtering could not match the filtering applied to full-length reads. To assign V/J genes and CDR3, sequences were annotated against IMGT germline references using PyIR, a Python wrapper for IgBLAST v1.9. Reads with weak V/J assignments (E-value above 1e-6), missing CDR3, stop codons, out-of-frame junctions, or ambiguous translated residues were removed. A V3J clonotype was defined by an identical inferred V gene, J gene, and CDR3 amino acid sequence. Percentage overlap between repertoires was calculated by dividing the number of shared unique clonotypes by the size of the smaller repertoire. RTK rarefaction, the Chao1 estimator, and Recon v2.1 estimates of unobserved clonotypes were used to assess repertoire richness. OLGA was used to compute generation probabilities for all TCRbeta clonotypes that the gDNA method yielded from several donors. The table comes from immuneACCESS by way of TCRdb, which keeps in-frame sequences with V and J called. Part of the clones is missing from these tables; in studies checked, under half for an unresolved V gene and the rest for unknown reasons. For V, J and clone size, that table is used; D and trimming come from the DNA. This sample gives approximately 1.5 million clones in total; just under 99% of them show up just once. About 0.34% of the sample is in the top ten clones.

The TCR comes from a man aged 30 to 45 in good health. The sequenced sample was naive CD4+ T cells sorted from blood. The intended sense of this specimen's cell subset or site label: CD45RA+ positively selected. This chain joins TRBV5-6 to TRBJ2-6; the D gene lacks a confident call. The DNA reads TGTGCCAGCAGCTTGAGAGGCACTGGGGCCAACGTCCTGACTTTC. Its protein reads: CASSLRGTGANVLTF.